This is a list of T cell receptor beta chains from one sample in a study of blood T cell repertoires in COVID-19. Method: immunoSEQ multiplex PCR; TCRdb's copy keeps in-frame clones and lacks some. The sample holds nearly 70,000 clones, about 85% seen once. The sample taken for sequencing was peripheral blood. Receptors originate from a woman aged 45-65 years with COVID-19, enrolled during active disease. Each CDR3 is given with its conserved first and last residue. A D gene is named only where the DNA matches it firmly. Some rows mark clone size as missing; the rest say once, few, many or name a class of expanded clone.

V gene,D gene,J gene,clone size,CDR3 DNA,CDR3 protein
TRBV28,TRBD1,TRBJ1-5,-,TGTGCCAGCAGTTTATGGGGAGGACAGGGCCCGAATCAGCCCCAGCATTTT,CASSLWGGQGPNQPQHF
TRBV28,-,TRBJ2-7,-,TGTGCCAGCAGTTCCCTCGGGGTAACCCGCTACGAGCAGTACTTC,CASSSLGVTRYEQYF
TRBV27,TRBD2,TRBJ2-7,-,TGTGCCAGCAGTATTAGCGGGGACACCTACGAGCAGTACTTC,CASSISGDTYEQYF
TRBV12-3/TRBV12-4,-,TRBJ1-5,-,TGTGCCAGCAGTTTTGATGGGGGGGGGCCCCAGCATTTT,CASSFDGGGPQHF
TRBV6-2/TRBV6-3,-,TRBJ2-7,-,TGTGCCAGCAGTTACCTAGCAGGCCCCTACGAGCAGTACTTC,CASSYLAGPYEQYF
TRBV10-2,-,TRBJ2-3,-,TGCGCCAGCACTAGCCTGGGCACAGATACGCAGTATTTT,CASTSLGTDTQYF
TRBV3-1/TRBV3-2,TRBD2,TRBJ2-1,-,TGTGCCAGCAGCCAATTTAGCGGGGTCCACAATGAGCAGTTCTTC,CASSQFSGVHNEQFF
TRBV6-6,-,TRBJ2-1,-,TGTGCCAGCAGTTACTCCGTGGGAGTGACGAATGAGCAGTTCTTC,CASSYSVGVTNEQFF
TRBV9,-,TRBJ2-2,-,TGTGCCAGCAGCTCTAACACCGGGGAGCTGTTTTTT,CASSSNTGELFF
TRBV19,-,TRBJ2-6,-,TGTGCCAGTAGGAATAACGGGGGGGCCAACGTCCTGACTTTC,CASRNNGGANVLTF
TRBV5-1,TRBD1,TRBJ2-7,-,TGCGCCAGCAGCTTCCGACAGGGGGATGAGCAGTACTTC,CASSFRQGDEQYF
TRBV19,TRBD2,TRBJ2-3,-,TGTGCCAGTAGCCCTATAGCGGGAGGTTTTGGCACAGATACGCAGTATTTT,CASSPIAGGFGTDTQYF
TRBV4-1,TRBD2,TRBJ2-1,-,TGCGCCAGCAGCCAAGATTTTTGGGGTAGCGGGGAATACAATGAGCAGTTCTTC,CASSQDFWGSGEYNEQFF
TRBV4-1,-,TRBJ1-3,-,TGCGCCAGCAGCCATGATCGTGGCGAGAGGTCATCTGGAAACACCATATATTTT,CASSHDRGERSSGNTIYF
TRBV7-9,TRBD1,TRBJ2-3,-,TGTGCCAGCAGCTTAACAGGGGGCGAAGGGCGTCTTAGCACAGATACGCAGTATTTT,CASSLTGGEGRLSTDTQYF
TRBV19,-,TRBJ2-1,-,TGTGCCAGTAGTATTCACGGGAGCTCCTACAATGAGCAGTTCTTC,CASSIHGSSYNEQFF
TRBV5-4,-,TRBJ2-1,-,TGTGCCAGCAGCTTGGGGCAGGGCACCTCCTACAATGAGCAGTTCTTC,CASSLGQGTSYNEQFF
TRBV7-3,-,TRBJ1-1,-,TGTGCCAGCAGATTAAGCCCCGCCCGGCAAGGGGACACTGAAGCTTTCTTT,CASRLSPARQGDTEAFF
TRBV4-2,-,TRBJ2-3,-,TGTGCCAGCAGCCAAGTCCTCGCAGATACGCAGTATTTT,CASSQVLADTQYF
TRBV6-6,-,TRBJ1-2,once,TGTGCCAGCAGTTACTCGTACGGGAATGGCTACACCTTC,CASSYSYGNGYTF
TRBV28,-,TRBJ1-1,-,TGTGCCAGCAGTTTCCAGGGCCCCAAAGGGGCTTTCTTT,CASSFQGPKGAFF
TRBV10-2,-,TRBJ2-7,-,TGCGCCAGCAGGACGACAGGTGGGACGTTCTCCTACGAGCAGTACTTC,CASRTTGGTFSYEQYF
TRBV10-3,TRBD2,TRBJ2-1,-,TGTGCCATCAGCTCAATTACTAGCGGGATGTACAATGAGCAGTTCTTC,CAISSITSGMYNEQFF
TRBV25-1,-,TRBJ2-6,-,TGTGCCAGCACAGGTTCAGGGGCCAACGTCCTGACTTTC,CASTGSGANVLTF
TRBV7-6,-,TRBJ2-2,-,TGTGCCAGCAGCTCCGCTTTGACTTTGGGGCTAAACACCGGGGAGCTGTTTTTT,CASSSALTLGLNTGELFF
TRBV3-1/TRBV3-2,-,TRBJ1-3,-,TGTGCCAGCAGCCAAGCGGGGGGAGCAGACACCATATATTTT,CASSQAGGADTIYF
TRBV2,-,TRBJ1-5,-,TGTGCCAGCAGTGAAGACGTGCAGGGCATTTTTTCTCAGCCCCAGCATTTT,CASSEDVQGIFSQPQHF
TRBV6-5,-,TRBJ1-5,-,TGTGCCAGCATAGCTACCGGGGGGGGGCCCCAGCATTTT,CASIATGGGPQHF
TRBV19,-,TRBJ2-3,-,TGTGCCAGTACCCGCGATAGCGGCACAGATACGCAGTATTTT,CASTRDSGTDTQYF
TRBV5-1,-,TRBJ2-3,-,TGCGCCAGCAGCTTGGAATCGGGGTTCACAGATACGCAGTATTTT,CASSLESGFTDTQYF
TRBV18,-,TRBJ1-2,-,TGTGCCAGCTCACCCACCCCAGGGAATGTGGATGGCTACACCTTC,CASSPTPGNVDGYTF
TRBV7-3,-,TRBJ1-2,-,TGTGCCAGCAGCTTAATAGGGGGCTATGGCTACACCTTC,CASSLIGGYGYTF
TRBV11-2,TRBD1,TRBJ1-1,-,TGTGCCAGCAGCTTAGTGTATAGGGGGCGCCCGTCCGAAGCTTTCTTT,CASSLVYRGRPSEAFF
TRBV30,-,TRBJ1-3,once,TGTGCCTGGAGAGCCCCACGGAGCTCTGGAAACACCATATATTTT,CAWRAPRSSGNTIYF
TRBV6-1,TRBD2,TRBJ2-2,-,TGTGCCAGCAGTGACCGACTAGCGGGAGCCGCGAACACCGGGGAGCTGTTTTTT,CASSDRLAGAANTGELFF
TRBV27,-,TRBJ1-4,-,TGTGCCAGCAGTCGCACAGCGGGAGTCCTTAATGAAAAACTGTTTTTT,CASSRTAGVLNEKLFF
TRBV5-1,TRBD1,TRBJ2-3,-,TGCGCCAGCAGCGCCGATACAGGGGGCGCGCAGTATTTT,CASSADTGGAQYF
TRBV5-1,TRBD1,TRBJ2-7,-,TGCGCCAGCAGCTTGGATCCGAGACAGGGGGCCGGCGAGCAGTACTTC,CASSLDPRQGAGEQYF
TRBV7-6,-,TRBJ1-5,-,TGTGCCAGCAGCCGGGACACTTATCAGCCCCAGCATTTT,CASSRDTYQPQHF
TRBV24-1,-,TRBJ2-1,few,TGTGCCACCAGTGATTTTGGGAGGAGAGGGAGGGGGAATGAGCAGTTCTTC,CATSDFGRRGRGNEQFF
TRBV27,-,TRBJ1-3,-,TGTGCCAGCAGTCTCCGGGGGGACCGGAACACCATATATTTT,CASSLRGDRNTIYF
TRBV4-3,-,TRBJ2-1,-,TGCGCCAGCAGCCAAGTAAAACAGGTCCCATTTTATGAGCAGTTCTTC,CASSQVKQVPFYEQFF
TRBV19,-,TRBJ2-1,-,TGTGCCAGTAGTGTTCAGCCGAGCGGGTTCTACAATGAGCAGTTCTTC,CASSVQPSGFYNEQFF
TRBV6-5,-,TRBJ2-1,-,TGTGCCAGCAGTTACTCGGCGGGGAGCTCCTACAATGAGCAGTTCTTC,CASSYSAGSSYNEQFF
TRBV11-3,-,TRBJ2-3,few,TGTGCCAGCAGCTCCCCTTCGGGAGATACGCAGTATTTT,CASSSPSGDTQYF
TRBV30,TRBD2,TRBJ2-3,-,TGTGCCTGGAGTAGGGCGGGAGCGCAGTATTTT,CAWSRAGAQYF
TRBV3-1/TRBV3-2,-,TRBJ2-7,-,TGTGCCAGCAGCCATAGACAGGCCTACGAGCAGTACTTC,CASSHRQAYEQYF
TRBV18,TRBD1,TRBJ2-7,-,TGTGCCAGCTCTCCCCAGACAGGGCGAAGCGAGCAGTACTTC,CASSPQTGRSEQYF
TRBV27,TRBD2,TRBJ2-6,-,TGTGCCAGCAGTTTGGGGGAAGAAGGACTAGCGGGCCACTCTGGGGCCAACGTCCTGACTTTC,CASSLGEEGLAGHSGANVLTF
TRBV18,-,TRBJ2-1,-,TGTGCCAGCTCACCCCTACAGGGTTATATGGACAATGAGCAGTTCTTC,CASSPLQGYMDNEQFF
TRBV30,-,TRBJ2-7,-,TGTGCCTGGAGTGTTAACTACGAGCAGTACTTC,CAWSVNYEQYF
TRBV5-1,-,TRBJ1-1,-,TGCGCCAGCAGCTTGCTCCACATGAACACTGAAGCTTTCTTT,CASSLLHMNTEAFF